This T cell receptor beta chain was captured by sequencing in a study of blood T cell repertoires in COVID-19. Using immunoSEQ multiplex PCR, the repertoire was profiled, and TCRdb retains in-frame clones only, with some absent. The sample shows about 200,000 clones, around 87% of them seen only once. Germline-derived CDR1 and CDR2 are LGHNA and YNFKEQ. V lost 0 bases, J lost 1 base, and 1 base stayed unmatched. The CDR3 is made up of 16 amino acids. Sample: PBMCs or T cells enriched from blood (not recorded which). The receptor comes from a woman aged 25 to 39 who had recovered from COVID-19. V is TRBV4-2 and J is TRBJ2-2; 8 bases map to TRBD1. CDR3 coding DNA: TGTGCCAGCAGCCAAGATGGACAGGGGAACACCGGGGAGCTGTTTTTT. It specifies CASSQDGQGNTGELFF.